This T cell receptor beta chain is from a study of blood T cell repertoires in COVID-19. Overall study context: PBMCs, B-cell-depleted T cells, or T cells provided the cDNA or gDNA that made up the material.

The CDR3 contains 13 residues. Per germline, CDR1 MRHNA and CDR2 SNTAGT. V was cut by 2 bases and J by 10 bases, with 13 bases left in between. Sequencing used immunoSEQ multiplex PCR; TCRdb keeps in-frame clones, though not all of them. Of 190,000 or so clones listed, around 90% are singletons. The TCR comes from a man in his fifties with acute or convalescent COVID-19. Sequencing was carried out using peripheral blood. This rearrangement joins TRBV6-4 to TRBJ2-3, with unresolved D. The CDR3 sequence is CASSDSRGSPQYF. CDR3 nucleotides: TGTGCCAGCAGTGACAGCCGAGGATCACCGCAGTATTTT.